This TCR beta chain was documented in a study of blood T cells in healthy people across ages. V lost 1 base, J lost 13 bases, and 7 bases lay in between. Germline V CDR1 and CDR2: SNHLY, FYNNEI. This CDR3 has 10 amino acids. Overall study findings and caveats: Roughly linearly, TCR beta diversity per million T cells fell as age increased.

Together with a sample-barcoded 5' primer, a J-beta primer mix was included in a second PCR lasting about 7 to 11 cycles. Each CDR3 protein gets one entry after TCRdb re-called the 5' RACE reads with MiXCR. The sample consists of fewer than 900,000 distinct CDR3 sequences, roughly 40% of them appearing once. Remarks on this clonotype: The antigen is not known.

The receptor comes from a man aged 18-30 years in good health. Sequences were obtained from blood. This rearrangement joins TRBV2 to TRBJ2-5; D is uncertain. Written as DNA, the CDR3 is TGTGCCAGCAGTGAAGGGCAGGTGTACTTC. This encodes CASSEGQVYF.